This T cell receptor beta chain was sequenced for a study of identical twins. Template switching introduced a universal primer site, and the cDNA bore unique molecular identifiers. TCRdb independently ran MiXCR on the 5' RACE reads; one entry per CDR3 protein. Seen here are around 670,000 distinct CDR3 sequences, 6% to 6.5% observed once, and the top ten hold about 1.8%. From germline, CDR1 is SEHNR and CDR2 FQNEAQ (reference sequence). The CDR3 totals 13 residues. The V and J ends lost 6 bases and 2 bases, in that order; junction bases with no gene match: 1. The chain employs TRBV7-9 and TRBJ1-1; TRBD1 agrees at 9 bases. The specimen sequenced was naive T cells sorted from blood. The sequence was obtained from a man younger than 35 in good health. CDR3: CASRQGANTEAFF. For the CDR3, the DNA is TGTGCCAGCAGACAGGGGGCCAACACTGAAGCTTTCTTT.